The clone carrying this TCR beta chain was counted between two and nine times. Its antigen is not known. PCR amplification relied on 60 Vbeta primers (plus 13 Jbeta primers). In the authors' workflow: Approximately 72 million unique TCR beta chains, about 11 million of them shared, were counted by a later analysis. The assay was immunoSEQ multiplex PCR, and TCRdb's table has in-frame clones only and misses some. V, J and clone size reflect that table, while D and trimming were determined from the DNA. The data contain 90,000 to 150,000 clones, 60% to 80% of them singletons. Each donor was healthy, and each was a bone marrow donor. CDR1 and CDR2 from the germline V gene are PRHDT and FYEKMQ (reference sequence). The length of the CDR3 is 15 residues. Trimming stripped 0 bases from V and 5 bases from J, with 10 bases between. This record comes from a study of cytomegalovirus exposure and HLA in healthy donors.

Regarding the study as a whole: Reports indicate that TCR beta sequences accurately predicted the HLA-A and HLA-B alleles of most subjects. Later analysis revealed greater clonal expansion in HLA-associated TCR beta chains than in equally common others.

This chain links TRBV13 with TRBJ2-2, with D unclear. The specimen was PBMCs. This TCR was sampled from a human donor in good health. CDR3 amino acids: CASSLGGGRTGELFF. The CDR3 coding sequence is TGTGCCAGCAGCTTAGGAGGTGGGCGTACCGGGGAGCTGTTTTTT.